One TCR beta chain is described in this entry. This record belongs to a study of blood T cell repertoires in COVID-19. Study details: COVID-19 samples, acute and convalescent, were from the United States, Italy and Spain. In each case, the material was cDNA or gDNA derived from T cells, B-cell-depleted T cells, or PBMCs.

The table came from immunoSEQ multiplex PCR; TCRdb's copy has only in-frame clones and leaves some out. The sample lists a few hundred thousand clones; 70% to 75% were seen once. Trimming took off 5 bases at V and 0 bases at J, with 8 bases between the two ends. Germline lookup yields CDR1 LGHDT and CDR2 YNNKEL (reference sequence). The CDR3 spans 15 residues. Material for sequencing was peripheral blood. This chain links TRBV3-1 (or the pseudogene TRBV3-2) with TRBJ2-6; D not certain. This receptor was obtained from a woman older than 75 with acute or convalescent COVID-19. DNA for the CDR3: TGTGCCAGCAGCACCCAGGCCTCTGGGGCCAACGTCCTGACTTTC. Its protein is CASSTQASGANVLTF.